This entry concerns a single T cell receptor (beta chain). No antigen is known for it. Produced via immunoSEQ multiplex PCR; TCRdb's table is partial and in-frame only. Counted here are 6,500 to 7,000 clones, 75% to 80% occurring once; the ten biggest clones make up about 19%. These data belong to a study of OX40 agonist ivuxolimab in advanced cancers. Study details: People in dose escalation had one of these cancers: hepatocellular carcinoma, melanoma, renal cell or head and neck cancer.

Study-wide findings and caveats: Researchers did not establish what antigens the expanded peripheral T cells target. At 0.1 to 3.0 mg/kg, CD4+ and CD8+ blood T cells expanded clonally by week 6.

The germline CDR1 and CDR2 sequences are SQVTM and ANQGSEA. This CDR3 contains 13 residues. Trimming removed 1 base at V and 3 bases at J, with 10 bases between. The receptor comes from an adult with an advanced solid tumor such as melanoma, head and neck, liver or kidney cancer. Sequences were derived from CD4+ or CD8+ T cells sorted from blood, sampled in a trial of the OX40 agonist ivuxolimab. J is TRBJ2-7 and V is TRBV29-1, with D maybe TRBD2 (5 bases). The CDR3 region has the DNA TGCAGCGTTGAAGCGGGGAAAGACTACGAGCAGTACTTC. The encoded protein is CSVEAGKDYEQYF.